These T cell receptor beta chains were read from a single sample in a study of blood T cell repertoires in COVID-19. Assay used: immunoSEQ multiplex PCR; TCRdb lists only in-frame clones, some missing. The sample holds some 330,000 clones, roughly four fifths seen once. Sequenced: PBMCs or T cells enriched from blood (not recorded which). The origin of the receptors is a woman in her forties or fifties who had recovered from COVID-19. The CDR3 runs from the conserved cysteine through the conserved F or W. D genes are given only for firm matches. For some rows the clone size is stated as once, few or many, or as a class when expanded; others skip it.

J: TRBJ1-5
V: TRBV10-3
size: once
D: -
DNA: TGTGCCACCCTCGGCGGGGGCGGGGGCAATCAGCCCCAGCATTTT
CDR3: CATLGGGGGNQPQHF

J: TRBJ2-7
V: TRBV11-3
size: once
D: TRBD1
DNA: TGTGCCAGCAGCCTCGGGACAGGACCTTACGAGCAGTACTTC
CDR3: CASSLGTGPYEQYF

J: TRBJ1-4
V: TRBV7-9
size: once
D: -
DNA: TGTGCCAGCAGCTTAACAGAGAATGAAAAACTGTTTTTT
CDR3: CASSLTENEKLFF

J: TRBJ2-7
V: TRBV19
size: -
D: TRBD2
DNA: TGTGCCAGTAGTATCGGACTAGCGGGAGGCTGGGAGCAGTACTTC
CDR3: CASSIGLAGGWEQYF

J: TRBJ2-3
V: TRBV21-1
size: -
D: -
DNA: TGTGCCAGCAGCAAACCCCGACTAGCGGGGGACCCGGAGGGTACGCAGTATTTT
CDR3: CASSKPRLAGDPEGTQYF

J: TRBJ1-2
V: TRBV6-5
size: -
D: -
DNA: TGTGCCAGCAGTTACTCGGTCCCTTCGCGGGGCTATGGCTACACCTTC
CDR3: CASSYSVPSRGYGYTF

J: TRBJ1-5
V: TRBV5-1
size: -
D: -
DNA: TGCGCCAGCAGCTTGGCCGGAGGGAGCAATCAGCCCCAGCATTTT
CDR3: CASSLAGGSNQPQHF

J: TRBJ1-2
V: TRBV3-1/TRBV3-2
size: once
D: TRBD1
DNA: TGTGCCAGCAGCCAGGACAGGGTTGGCTACACCTTC
CDR3: CASSQDRVGYTF

J: TRBJ1-2
V: TRBV7-8
size: few
D: -
DNA: TGTGCCAGCAGCTTAGGCCCTGCGGGGGTGGAGGCTGGCTACACCTTC
CDR3: CASSLGPAGVEAGYTF

J: TRBJ1-5
V: TRBV3-1/TRBV3-2
size: few
D: TRBD1
DNA: TGTGCCAGCAGCCAAGGGACAGGGGTATTCGGCAATCAGCCCCAGCATTTT
CDR3: CASSQGTGVFGNQPQHF

J: TRBJ1-5
V: TRBV2
size: few
D: -
DNA: TGTGCCAGCAGTATGGAACAGGGCGGACAGCCCCAGCATTTT
CDR3: CASSMEQGGQPQHF

J: TRBJ2-2
V: TRBV19
size: -
D: TRBD1
DNA: TGTGCCAGTAGAGACAGGGGGCGCGGGAACACCGGGGAGCTGTTTTTT
CDR3: CASRDRGRGNTGELFF

J: TRBJ2-3
V: TRBV10-3
size: -
D: TRBD1
DNA: TGTGCCATCAGTGATTACGGACAGGGGATAGATACGCAGTATTTT
CDR3: CAISDYGQGIDTQYF

J: TRBJ2-2
V: TRBV19
size: -
D: -
DNA: TGTGCCAGTAGTATGTCCCAGGGGTACACCGGGGAGCTGTTTTTT
CDR3: CASSMSQGYTGELFF